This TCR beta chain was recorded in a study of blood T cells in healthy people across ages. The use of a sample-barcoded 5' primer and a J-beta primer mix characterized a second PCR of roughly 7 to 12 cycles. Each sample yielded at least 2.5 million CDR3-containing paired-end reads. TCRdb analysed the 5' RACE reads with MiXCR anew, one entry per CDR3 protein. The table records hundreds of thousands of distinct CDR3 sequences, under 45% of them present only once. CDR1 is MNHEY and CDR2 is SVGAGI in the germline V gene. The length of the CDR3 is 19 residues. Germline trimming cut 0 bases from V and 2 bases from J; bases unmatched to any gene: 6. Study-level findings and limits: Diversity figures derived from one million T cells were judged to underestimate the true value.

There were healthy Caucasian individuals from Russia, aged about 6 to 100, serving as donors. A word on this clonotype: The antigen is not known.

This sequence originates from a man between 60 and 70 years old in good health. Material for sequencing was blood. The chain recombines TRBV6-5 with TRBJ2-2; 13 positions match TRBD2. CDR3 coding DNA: TGTGCCAGCAGTTACTCGAGGACTAGCGGGGGACGAAACACCGGGGAGCTGTTTTTT. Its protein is CASSYSRTSGGRNTGELFF.